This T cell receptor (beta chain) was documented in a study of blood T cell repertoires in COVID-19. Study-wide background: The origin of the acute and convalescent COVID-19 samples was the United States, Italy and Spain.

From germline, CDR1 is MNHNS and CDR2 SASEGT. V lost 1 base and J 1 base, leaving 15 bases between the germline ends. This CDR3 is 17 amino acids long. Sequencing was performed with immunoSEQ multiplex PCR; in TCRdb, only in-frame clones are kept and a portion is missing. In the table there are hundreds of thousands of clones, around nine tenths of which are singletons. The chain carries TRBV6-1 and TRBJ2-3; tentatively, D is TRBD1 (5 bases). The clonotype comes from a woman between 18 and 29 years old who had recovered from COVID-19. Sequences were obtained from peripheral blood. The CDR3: CASSEEAQIGGTDTQYF. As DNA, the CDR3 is TGTGCCAGCAGTGAAGAAGCCCAAATAGGGGGCACAGATACGCAGTATTTT.